This T cell receptor (beta chain) was observed in a study of blood T cells in healthy people across ages. Overall study: Per two T cells, about one barcoded beta molecule was captured through template switching.

To note about this clonotype: The antigen remains unidentified.

Study outcomes and limitations: The recorded TCR beta diversity per million T cells decreased in a roughly linear manner with age.

Together with a sample-barcoded 5' primer, a J-beta primer mix was included in a second PCR lasting roughly 6 to 12 cycles. Tags on each cDNA molecule came from a template-switch adaptor with 12 random nucleotides. TCRdb passed the 5' RACE reads through MiXCR, listing each CDR3 protein once. The data hold about 1.4 million distinct CDR3 sequences, with roughly 60% observed a single time. In terms of origin and age, donors were healthy Caucasian individuals from Russia aged roughly 6 to 100. V was shortened by 1 base and J by 13 bases, with 20 bases between the two germline ends. The length of the CDR3 is 15 residues. Germline-derived CDR1 and CDR2 are SEHNR and FQNEAQ (reference sequence).

This TCR was recovered from a man younger than 35 in good health. Sequencing was carried out using blood. The gene calls are TRBV7-9 and TRBJ2-1; perhaps TRBD2 as D (6 bases). CDR3 residues: CASSLVAGMVETQFF. The CDR3 coding sequence is TGTGCCAGCAGCTTAGTTGCGGGAATGGTGGAGACCCAGTTCTTC.